A selection of T cell receptor beta chains follows, all from one sample in a study of T cell changes during pregnancy in multiple sclerosis. Assay used: immunoSEQ multiplex PCR; TCRdb lists only in-frame clones, some missing. The sample has approximately 48,000 clones; approximately 91% are singletons. Sequenced here: CD8+ T cells from peripheral blood mononuclear cells, sampled after pregnancy. All receptors come from a female donor with multiple sclerosis, enrolled in a pregnancy study. CDR3s include the opening cysteine and the closing phenylalanine or tryptophan. D genes are given only for firm matches. Clone size is not always given. Where it is, it says once, few, many or a class for expanded clones.

D,V,size,J,DNA,CDR3
.,TRBV29-1,.,TRBJ2-7,TGCAGCGTTGAAGTGGAGGGCACCCCCTACGAGCAGTACTTC,CSVEVEGTPYEQYF
TRBD1,TRBV9,.,TRBJ1-2,TGTGCCAGCAGCCCTCGGACAGGTCCTAACTATGGCTACACCTTC,CASSPRTGPNYGYTF
TRBD1,TRBV11-3,.,TRBJ1-1,TGTGCCAGCAGCCTTTCAGGGACAGGGAACACTGAAGCTTTCTTT,CASSLSGTGNTEAFF
.,TRBV6-5,once,TRBJ1-5,TGTGCCAGCAGCCTTTTGGGGGGGGCGAAGCCCCAGCATTTT,CASSLLGGAKPQHF
TRBD2,TRBV4-3,.,TRBJ2-3,TGCGCCAGCAGCCAAGCGGCGGGGGGCACAGATACGCAGTATTTT,CASSQAAGGTDTQYF
.,TRBV5-4,.,TRBJ1-1,TGTGCCAGCAGCTTCTTCGGGGGGTGGAACACTGAAGCTTTCTTT,CASSFFGGWNTEAFF
TRBD2,TRBV9,.,TRBJ2-1,TGTGCCAGCAGCGTAGGGGAACTAGCGGGGGCCTACAATGAGCAGTTCTTC,CASSVGELAGAYNEQFF
.,TRBV2,.,TRBJ2-1,TGTGCCAGCAGTGATGAGGGCGGCATCAGCTCCTACAATGAGCAGTTCTTC,CASSDEGGISSYNEQFF
TRBD1,TRBV9,.,TRBJ1-1,TGTGCCAGCAGCGTAGGTCTGGCAGGGGGCAGTAGCACTGAAGCTTTCTTT,CASSVGLAGGSSTEAFF
TRBD1,TRBV27,.,TRBJ2-2,TGTGCCAGCAGTTCCGGGACAGGGGTGGCGAACACCGGGGAGCTGTTTTTT,CASSSGTGVANTGELFF
TRBD1,TRBV7-6,.,TRBJ1-1,TGTGCCAGCAGTCGGACAGGGGGAGCGGCTGAAGCTTTCTTT,CASSRTGGAAEAFF
TRBD2,TRBV27,.,TRBJ2-1,TGTGCCAGCAGTTTAGGGACTAGCGGGGACAATGAGCAGTTCTTC,CASSLGTSGDNEQFF
TRBD1,TRBV19,.,TRBJ2-7,TGTGCCAGTTCAACAGGGGTGGCTTACGAGCAGTACTTC,CASSTGVAYEQYF
.,TRBV19,.,TRBJ1-5,TGTGCCAGTAGCCTACAGGGATTTGATCAGCCCCAGCATTTT,CASSLQGFDQPQHF
.,TRBV19,.,TRBJ1-5,TGTGCCAGTAGCCACAGGGTTAGCAATCAGCCCCAGCATTTT,CASSHRVSNQPQHF
.,TRBV11-3,once,TRBJ1-1,TGTGCCAGCAGCTTCCGGAAGAGACAGAACACTGAAGCTTTCTTT,CASSFRKRQNTEAFF
TRBD2,TRBV11-3,.,TRBJ2-1,TGTGCCAGCAGCTTAGTGGCGGGAGTAGGGCATGAGCAGTTCTTC,CASSLVAGVGHEQFF
TRBD1,TRBV5-6,.,TRBJ2-2,TGTGCCAGCAGCACCGGACAGGGGAAGGCCACCGGGGAGCTGTTTTTT,CASSTGQGKATGELFF
TRBD1,TRBV5-4,once,TRBJ1-2,TGTGCCAGCAGCCAGGACAGGGGTCAAACTAACTATGGCTACACCTTC,CASSQDRGQTNYGYTF
.,TRBV7-9,.,TRBJ1-2,TGTGCCAGCAGCTTTCTGGGTCGGGATGGCTACACCTTC,CASSFLGRDGYTF
.,TRBV5-8,.,TRBJ1-2,TGTGCCAGCAGATCAGCCGGGAGGGCGGGCTATGGCTACACCTTC,CASRSAGRAGYGYTF
.,TRBV18,once,TRBJ2-3,TGTGCCAGCTCACCCCGGGCAGCGGAGTATGTTTATGGGGGCCCAGATACGCAGTATTTT,CASSPRAAEYVYGGPDTQYF
TRBD2,TRBV7-9,.,TRBJ2-1,TGTGCCAGCAGCGCCACTAGCGGGGGGGCCAAGGAGACCTACAATGAGCAGTTCTTC,CASSATSGGAKETYNEQFF
TRBD2,TRBV10-3,.,TRBJ2-1,TGTGCCATCAGTGAGGGACTAGCGGTTTACAATGAGCAGTTCTTC,CAISEGLAVYNEQFF
.,TRBV7-8,once,TRBJ1-1,TGTGCCAGCAGCAGGATCAGGGTGCTAGTCGCTGAAGCTTTCTTT,CASSRIRVLVAEAFF
TRBD1,TRBV7-9,few,TRBJ2-1,TGTGCCAGCAGCCCAGGACAGGCCCGGGTCAATGAGCAGTTCTTC,CASSPGQARVNEQFF
TRBD1,TRBV5-8,.,TRBJ2-1,TGTGCCAGCAGCTCGGGACAGGGGGCCCAATTCTCCTACAATGAGCAGTTCTTC,CASSSGQGAQFSYNEQFF
TRBD1,TRBV2,.,TRBJ2-1,TGTGCCAGCAGTTCCCCCGGGACAGCCGACTCGTCTAGCTCCTACAATGAGCAGTTCTTC,CASSSPGTADSSSSYNEQFF
TRBD2,TRBV13,.,TRBJ2-2,TGTGCCAGCAGCTTCCTAGCGGGGACCGGGGAGCTGTTTTTT,CASSFLAGTGELFF
.,TRBV27,.,TRBJ2-3,TGTGCCAGCAGCCTCCTCGGACAAGCTAGCACAGATACGCAGTATTTT,CASSLLGQASTDTQYF
.,TRBV5-1,.,TRBJ1-1,TGCGCCAGCAGCTTGGGGGGGCAAGTTCCCGAAGCTTTCTTT,CASSLGGQVPEAFF
TRBD1,TRBV11-3,few,TRBJ2-7,TGTGCCAGCAGCCCCGGGGACAGAACCTACGAGCAGTACTTC,CASSPGDRTYEQYF
TRBD1,TRBV29-1,.,TRBJ2-7,TGCAGCGTTGAACTGTCCGAGACAGGGACCGAATACGAGCAGTACTTC,CSVELSETGTEYEQYF